The sequence of this T cell receptor (beta chain) was determined in a study of control samples from healthy donors and cancer patients. Trimming took 9 bases from V and 2 from J; bases not matched to a gene: 6. Germline CDR1 KGHDR, CDR2 SFDVKD. The CDR3 totals 14 residues. TCRdb's table, derived via immunoSEQ multiplex PCR, lists solely in-frame clones and lacks some. The data contain fewer than 200,000 clones, 85% to 90% of them singletons. Sequenced input: blood. This sequence joins TRBV24-1 and TRBJ1-5, with TRBD1 matching over 7 bases. The receptor was isolated from a woman between 45 and 60 years old in good health. This CDR3 is CATSNRGGNQPQHF. The DNA for the CDR3 is TGTGCCACCTCCAACAGGGGTGGCAATCAGCCCCAGCATTTT.